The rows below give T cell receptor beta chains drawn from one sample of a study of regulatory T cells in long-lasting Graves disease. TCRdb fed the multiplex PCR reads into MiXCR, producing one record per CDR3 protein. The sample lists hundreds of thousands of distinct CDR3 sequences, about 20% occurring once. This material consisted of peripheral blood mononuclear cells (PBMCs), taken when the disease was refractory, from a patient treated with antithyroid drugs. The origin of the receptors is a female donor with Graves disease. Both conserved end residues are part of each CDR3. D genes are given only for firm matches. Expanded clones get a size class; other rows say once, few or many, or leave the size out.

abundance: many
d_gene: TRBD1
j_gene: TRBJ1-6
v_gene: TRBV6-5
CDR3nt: TGTGCCAGCAGTTACGAGACAGGGATCATCTATAATTCACCCCTCCACTTT
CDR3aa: CASSYETGIIYNSPLHF

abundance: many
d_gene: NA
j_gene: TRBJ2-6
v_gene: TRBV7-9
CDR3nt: TGTGCCACCGCGGACAGCTCTGGGGCCAACGTCCTGACTTTC
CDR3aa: CATADSSGANVLTF

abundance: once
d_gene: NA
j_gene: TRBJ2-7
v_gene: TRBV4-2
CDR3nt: TGTGCCAGCAGCTTGAGGGGGACTTCCCCAGGCGAGCAGTACTTC
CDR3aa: CASSLRGTSPGEQYF

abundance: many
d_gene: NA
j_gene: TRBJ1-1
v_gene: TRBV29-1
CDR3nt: TGCAGCGTTGAAAAGGGGAACACTGAAGCTTTCTTT
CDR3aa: CSVEKGNTEAFF

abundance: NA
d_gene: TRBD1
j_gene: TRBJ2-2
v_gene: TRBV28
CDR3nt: TGTGCCAGCGCCCCAGGGTTGGGACAGGTTAACACCGGGGAGCTGTTTTTT
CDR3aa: CASAPGLGQVNTGELFF

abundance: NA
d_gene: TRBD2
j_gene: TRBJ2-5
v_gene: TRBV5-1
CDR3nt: TGCGCCAGCAGCTTGGGCGGGGGGGATCAAGAGACCCAGTACTTC
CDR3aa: CASSLGGGDQETQYF

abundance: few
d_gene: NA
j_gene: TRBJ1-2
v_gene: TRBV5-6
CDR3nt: TGTGCCAGCAGCTTGGACCCCCGGGGATCGGGTGGCTACACCTTC
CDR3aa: CASSLDPRGSGGYTF

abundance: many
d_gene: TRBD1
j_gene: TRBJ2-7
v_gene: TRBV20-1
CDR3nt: TGCAGTGCTAGTGACAGGGCCTACGAGCAGTACTTC
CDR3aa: CSASDRAYEQYF

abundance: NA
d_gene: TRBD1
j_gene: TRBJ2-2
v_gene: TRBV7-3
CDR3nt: TGTGCCAGCAGCTCCCTCGCGGACAGGGGCACCGGGGAGCTGTTTTTT
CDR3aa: CASSSLADRGTGELFF

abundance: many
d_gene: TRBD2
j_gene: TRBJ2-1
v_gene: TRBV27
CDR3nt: TGTGCCAGCAGTGATACGGGGGGGCATAGGGATGAGCAGTTCTTC
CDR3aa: CASSDTGGHRDEQFF

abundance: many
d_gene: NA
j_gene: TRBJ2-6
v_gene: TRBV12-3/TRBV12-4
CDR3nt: TGTGCCAGCAGCCCCCAGGGGTCTGGGGCCAACGTCCTGACTTTC
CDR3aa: CASSPQGSGANVLTF

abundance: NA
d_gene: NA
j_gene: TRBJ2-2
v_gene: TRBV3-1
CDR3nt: TGTGCCAGCAGTACGGGACTTGGGAACACCGGGGAGCTGTTTTTT
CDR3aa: CASSTGLGNTGELFF

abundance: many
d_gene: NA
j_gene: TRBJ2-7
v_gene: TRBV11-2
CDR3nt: TGTGCCAGCAGCTTAGGGCGGGACGAGCAGTACTTC
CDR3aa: CASSLGRDEQYF

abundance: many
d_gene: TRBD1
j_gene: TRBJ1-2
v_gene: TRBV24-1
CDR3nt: TGTGCCACCAGTGATTTCCGACAGGGCGAGGGCTATGGCTACACCTTC
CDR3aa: CATSDFRQGEGYGYTF

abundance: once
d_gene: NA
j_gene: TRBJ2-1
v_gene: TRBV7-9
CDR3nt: TGTGCCAGCAGTTTAGGGGAAACAGGGTTGGATGAGCAGTTCTTC
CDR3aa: CASSLGETGLDEQFF

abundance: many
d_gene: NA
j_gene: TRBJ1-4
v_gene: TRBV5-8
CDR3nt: TGTGCCAGCAGCTTGGTTAGAGTTGGAGAAAAACTGTTTTTT
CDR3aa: CASSLVRVGEKLFF

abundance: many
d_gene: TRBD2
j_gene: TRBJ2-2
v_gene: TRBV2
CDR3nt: TGTGCCAGCAATAGCGGGGCGAACACCGGGGAGCTGTTTTTT
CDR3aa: CASNSGANTGELFF

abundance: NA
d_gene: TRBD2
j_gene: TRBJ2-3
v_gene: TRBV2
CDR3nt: TGTGCCAGCAGAGAAGAACTAGCGGGAGGGTCAGATACGCAGTATTTT
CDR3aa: CASREELAGGSDTQYF

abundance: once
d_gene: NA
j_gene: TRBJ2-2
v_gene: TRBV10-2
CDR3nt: TGCGCCAGCAGTGCGGGCAGGGTTGGCACCGGGGAGCTGTTTTTT
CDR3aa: CASSAGRVGTGELFF

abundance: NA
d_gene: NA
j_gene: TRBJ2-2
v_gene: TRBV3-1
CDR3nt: TGTGCCAGCAGCCAAGTCGGTCGAGTTACCACCGGGGAGCTGTTTTTT
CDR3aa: CASSQVGRVTTGELFF

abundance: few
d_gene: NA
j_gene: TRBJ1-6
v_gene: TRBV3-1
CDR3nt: TGTGCCAGCAGCCAAGAGCTGGGCCGGGGCTTGAATTCACCCCTCCACTTT
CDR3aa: CASSQELGRGLNSPLHF

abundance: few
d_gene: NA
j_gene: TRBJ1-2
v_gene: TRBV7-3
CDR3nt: TGTGCCAGCAGCCCTCGGGCAAACTATGGCTACACCTTC
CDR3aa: CASSPRANYGYTF

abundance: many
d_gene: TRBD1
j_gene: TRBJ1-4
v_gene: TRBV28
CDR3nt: TGTGCCAGCAGGACCGACAGGGGTTCAACTAATGAAAAACTGTTTTTT
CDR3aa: CASRTDRGSTNEKLFF

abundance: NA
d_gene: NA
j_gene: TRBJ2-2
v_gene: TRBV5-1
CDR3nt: TGCGCCAGCAGCCTCCTGCTAAGGGGAGCCGGGGAGCTGTTTTTT
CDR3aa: CASSLLLRGAGELFF

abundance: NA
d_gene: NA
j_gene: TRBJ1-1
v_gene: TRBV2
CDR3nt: TGTGCCAGCATTGGGCTGATTGGGAGACGTGGTGAAGCTTTCTTT
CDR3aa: CASIGLIGRRGEAFF

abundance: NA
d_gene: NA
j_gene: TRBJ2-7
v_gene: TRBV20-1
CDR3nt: TGCAGTGCTAGAGAGTCCCGGGGGACCTACGAGCAGTACTTC
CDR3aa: CSARESRGTYEQYF

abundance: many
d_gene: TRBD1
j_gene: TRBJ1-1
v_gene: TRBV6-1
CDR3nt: TGTGCCAGTACAGGGGCTCTGGGCACTGAAGCTTTCTTT
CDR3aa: CASTGALGTEAFF

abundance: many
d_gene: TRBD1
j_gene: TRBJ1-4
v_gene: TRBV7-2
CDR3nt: TGTGCCAGCAGCTCGCCGGGACAGGGGTCGAGAAAACTGTTTTTT
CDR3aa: CASSSPGQGSRKLFF

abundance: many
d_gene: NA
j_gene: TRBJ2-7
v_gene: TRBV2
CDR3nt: TGTGCCAGCAGTGACGGTATGGGGGGCCTCTCCTACGAGCAGTACTTC
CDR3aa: CASSDGMGGLSYEQYF

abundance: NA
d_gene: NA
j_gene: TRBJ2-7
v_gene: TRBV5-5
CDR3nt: TGTGCCAGCAGCGAAATGGGGACCTACGAGCAGTACTTC
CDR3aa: CASSEMGTYEQYF

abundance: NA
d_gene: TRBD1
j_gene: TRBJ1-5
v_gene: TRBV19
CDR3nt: TGTGCCAGTAGTATAGGGGTCGCCGGGACAGCCAAGGGTCAGCCCCAGCATTTT
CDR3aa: CASSIGVAGTAKGQPQHF

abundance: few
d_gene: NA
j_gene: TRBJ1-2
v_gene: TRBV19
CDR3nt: TGTGCCAGTAGTATGTCGGACTCATTTTGGCGTGGCTACACCTTC
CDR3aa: CASSMSDSFWRGYTF

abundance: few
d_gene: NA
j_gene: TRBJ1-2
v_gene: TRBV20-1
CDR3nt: TGCAGTGCTAGAGATTTGAGGCCAAAGGGCTACACCTTC
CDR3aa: CSARDLRPKGYTF

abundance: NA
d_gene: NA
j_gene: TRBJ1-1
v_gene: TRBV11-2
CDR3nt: TGTGCCAGCAGCCTGGGAGAGGGTGCTTTCTTT
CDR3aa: CASSLGEGAFF

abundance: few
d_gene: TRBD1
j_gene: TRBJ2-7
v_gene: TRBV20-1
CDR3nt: TGCAGTGCTAGAGATCGGACAGGGTCATACGAGCAGTACTTC
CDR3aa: CSARDRTGSYEQYF

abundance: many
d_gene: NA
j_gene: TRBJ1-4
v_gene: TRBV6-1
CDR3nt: TGTGCCAGCAGTGCCACGGCGAACCCTGAAAAACTGTTTTTT
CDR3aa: CASSATANPEKLFF

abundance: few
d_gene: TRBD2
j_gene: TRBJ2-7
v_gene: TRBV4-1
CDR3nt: TGCGCCAGCAGCCAAGTATACGGGACTAGCGGGAGGGCCGGACCCGAGCAGTACTTC
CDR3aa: CASSQVYGTSGRAGPEQYF

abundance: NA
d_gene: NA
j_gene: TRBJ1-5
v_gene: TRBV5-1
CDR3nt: TGCGCCAGCAGCCTATCTTGGGGGCCCGATCAGCCCCAGCATTTT
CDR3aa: CASSLSWGPDQPQHF

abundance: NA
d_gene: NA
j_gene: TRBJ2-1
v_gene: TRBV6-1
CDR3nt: TGTGCCAGCAGGGGACTCTCGCGGGGAAACAATGAGCAGTTCTTC
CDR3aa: CASRGLSRGNNEQFF

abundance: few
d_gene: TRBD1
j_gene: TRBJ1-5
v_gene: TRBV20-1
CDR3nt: TGCAGTGCCCCGGGACAGGGAAATCAGCCCCAGCATTTT
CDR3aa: CSAPGQGNQPQHF

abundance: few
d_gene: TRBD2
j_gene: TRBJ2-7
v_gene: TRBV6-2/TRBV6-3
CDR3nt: TGTGCCAGCAGTTGGGATAGCGGGAACCCCTCCTACGAGCAGTACTTC
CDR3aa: CASSWDSGNPSYEQYF

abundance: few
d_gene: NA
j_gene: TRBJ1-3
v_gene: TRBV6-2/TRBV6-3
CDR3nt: TGTGCCAGCAGACCGCCCGGGGACGCCTCTGGAAACACCATATATTTT
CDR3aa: CASRPPGDASGNTIYF

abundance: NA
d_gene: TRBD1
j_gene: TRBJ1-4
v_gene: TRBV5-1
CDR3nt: TGCGCCAGCAGCCAAGACAACAGGGGGATTGTGGGGGAAAAACTGTTTTTT
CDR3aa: CASSQDNRGIVGEKLFF

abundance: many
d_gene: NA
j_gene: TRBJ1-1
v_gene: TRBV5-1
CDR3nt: TGTGCCAGCAGCTTAGAGTTGAACACTGAAGCTTTCTTT
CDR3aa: CASSLELNTEAFF

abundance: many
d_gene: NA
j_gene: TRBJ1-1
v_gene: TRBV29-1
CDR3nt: TGCAGCGTCCTACGGGTTATGAACACTGAAGCTTTCTTT
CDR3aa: CSVLRVMNTEAFF

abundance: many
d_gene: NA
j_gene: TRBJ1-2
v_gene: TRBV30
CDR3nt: TGTGCCTGGAGTACGGTGGCTGGCTACACCTTC
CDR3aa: CAWSTVAGYTF

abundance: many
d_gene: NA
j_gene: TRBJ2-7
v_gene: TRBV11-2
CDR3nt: TGTGCCACTCGGGGTACGGGGGTGACCGAGCAGTACTTC
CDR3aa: CATRGTGVTEQYF

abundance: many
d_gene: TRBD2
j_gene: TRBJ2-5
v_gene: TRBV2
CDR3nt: TGTGCCAGCAGTGACTGGGCGGGGGGGGGAGAGACCCAGTACTTC
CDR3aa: CASSDWAGGGETQYF

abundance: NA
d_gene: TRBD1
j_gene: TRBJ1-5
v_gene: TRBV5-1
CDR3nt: TGCGCCAGCAGCTTACTAGGACAGGACAATCAGCCCCAGCATTTT
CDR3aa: CASSLLGQDNQPQHF

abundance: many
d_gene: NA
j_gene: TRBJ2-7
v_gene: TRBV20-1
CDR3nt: TGCAGTGCTAGGGGGCCTATTTCGGAGGAGCAGTACTTC
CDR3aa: CSARGPISEEQYF

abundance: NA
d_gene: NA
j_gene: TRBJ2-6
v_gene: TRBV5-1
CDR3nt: TGCGCCAGCAGCTGGCCCAACGCGGAACAGGGTTCGTCCCCTGGGGCCAACGTCCTGACTTTC
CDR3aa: CASSWPNAEQGSSPGANVLTF

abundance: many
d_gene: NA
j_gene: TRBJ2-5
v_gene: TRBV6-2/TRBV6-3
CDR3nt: TGTGCCAGCAGTGAATACAGGGAGACCCAGTACTTC
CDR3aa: CASSEYRETQYF

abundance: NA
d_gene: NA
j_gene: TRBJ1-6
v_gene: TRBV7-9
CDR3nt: TGTGCCAGCAGCCTCAGGAGGGGGACGGAACTCCACTTT
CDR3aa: CASSLRRGTELHF

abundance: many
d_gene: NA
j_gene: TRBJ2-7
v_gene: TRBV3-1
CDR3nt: TGTGCCAGCAGCCAAGATGGGCAGGGGTTAGCCGAGCAGTACTTC
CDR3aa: CASSQDGQGLAEQYF

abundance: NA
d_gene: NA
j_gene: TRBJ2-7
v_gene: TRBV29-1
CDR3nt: TGCAGCGTTGACCCAGGGACTGGGGTGGACGAGCAGTACTTC
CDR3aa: CSVDPGTGVDEQYF